Below are 3 T cell receptor beta chains sequenced from a single sample in a study of lymphopenia after photon versus proton radiotherapy. Some clones are missing from TCRdb's copy, which holds only in-frame ones; the method was immunoSEQ multiplex PCR. The table includes about 39,000 clones, 90% to 95% detected once. Sequenced here: peripheral blood, sampled from a patient treated with photon-based radiotherapy. Receptor source: a man aged 55 to 69 with cholangiocarcinoma.

The chain recombines TRBV7-2 with TRBJ1-3; D is ambiguous. Germline V lookup: CDR1 SGHTA, CDR2 FQGNSA. The CDR3 is 17 amino acids. V dropped 4 bases and J dropped 0 bases, with 16 bases sitting between them. As DNA, the CDR3 is TGTGCCAGCAGCTCCGCCCAGTCGGGGTTCTCTGGAAACACCATATATTTT. Translating gives CASSSAQSGFSGNTIYF.

The chain couples TRBV5-5 to TRBJ1-4, with 8 bases fitting TRBD1. V trimming: 0 bases; J trimming: 7 bases; junction bases outside the gene matches: 8. Per germline, CDR1 SGHKS and CDR2 YYEKEE (reference sequence). The CDR3 contains 16 residues. The CDR3 spells CASSLGTGGFGEKLFF. DNA of the CDR3: TGTGCCAGCAGCTTGGGCACAGGGGGTTTTGGTGAAAAACTGTTTTTT.

The CDR3 DNA is TGTGCCACCAGCAGAGAGGCAGACTACGAGCAGTACTTC. Translated, it gives CATSREADYEQYF. This rearrangement joins TRBV15 to TRBJ2-7; D is ambiguous. The CDR3 length is 13 residues. V was shortened by 0 bases and J by 3 bases, with 6 bases between the two germline ends. The germline V gene encodes CDR1 LNHNV and CDR2 YYDKDF (reference sequence).